This note documents a single T cell receptor beta chain sequence. The data originate from a study of monozygotic twins with inflammatory bowel disease. Two rounds of nested PCR, of around 16 and 10 cycles, were run on TCRalpha and TCRbeta cDNA. TCRdb derives one entry per CDR3 protein from the 5' RACE reads, leaving out DNA. The specimen's table records roughly 200,000 distinct CDR3 sequences. The receptor comes from a human donor with ulcerative colitis or Crohn's disease, or a healthy co-twin of an affected twin (not recorded which). The sample consisted of blood.

The CDR3 is CASSRTGGHNEQFF. J is TRBJ2-1 and V is TRBV5-1; TCRdb proposes TRBD1, but this gene call is untestable without DNA. This CDR3 is 14 amino acids long. CDR1 is SGHRS and CDR2 is YFSETQ in the germline V gene.